These 4 T cell receptor beta chains were sequenced from one sample in a study of T cells expressing NK-cell markers. TCRdb re-called the 5' RACE reads and shows each CDR3 protein once, DNA omitted. This table lists about 450,000 distinct CDR3 sequences. Material for sequencing was blood T cells: a sorted CD56 or NKG2C T cell subset, CD4+ or CD8+ T cells, or bulk PBMC T cells (not recorded which). These receptors were taken from a woman aged 18-70 years in good health.

The V and J genes are TRBV7-2 and TRBJ1-5. The germline V gene encodes CDR1 SGHTA and CDR2 FQGNSA. The CDR3 has 13 residues. The CDR3 loop is CASSLASDQPQHF.

The chain combines TRBV7-2 with TRBJ1-3. The CDR3 sequence is 16 residues long. The germline CDR1 and CDR2 sequences are SGHTA and FQGNSA. The CDR3 sequence is CASSLAPAKSGNTIYF.

The V and J genes are TRBV5-1 and TRBJ2-3; checking the TCRdb D call of TRBD2 is not possible without DNA. This CDR3 is 14 amino acids long. CDR1 and CDR2 (germline): SGHRS, YFSETQ. CDR3 region: CASAPGLVTDTQYF.

CDR3 region: CSARDGTGDPQYF. This rearrangement joins TRBV20-1 to TRBJ2-3; TCRdb proposes TRBD1, but this gene call is untestable without DNA. CDR3 length: 13 amino acids. Germline V lookup: CDR1 DFQATT, CDR2 SNEGSKA (reference sequence).